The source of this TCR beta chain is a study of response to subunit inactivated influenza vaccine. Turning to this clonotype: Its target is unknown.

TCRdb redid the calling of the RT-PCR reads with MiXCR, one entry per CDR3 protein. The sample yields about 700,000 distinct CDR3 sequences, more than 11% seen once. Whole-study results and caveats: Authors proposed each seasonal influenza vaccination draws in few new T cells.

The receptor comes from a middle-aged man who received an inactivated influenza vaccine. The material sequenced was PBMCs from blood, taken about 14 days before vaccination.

The CDR3 DNA is TGTGCCAGCAGCCGACAGGGGTGGTACAATGAGCAGTTCTTC. Its translation: CASSRQGWYNEQFF. The V and J genes are TRBV5-6 and TRBJ2-1; the match to TRBD1 covers 8 bases. From germline, CDR1 is SGHDT and CDR2 YYEEEE. The CDR3 sequence is 14 residues long. With 4 bases clipped from V and 4 bases from J, the junction kept 4 bases outside the gene matches.